These 22 T cell receptor beta chains originate from one sample sequenced in a study of CD8 T cells in ankylosing spondylitis. A single record per CDR3 protein comes from TCRdb applying MiXCR to the 5' RACE reads. The sample carries around 210,000 distinct CDR3 sequences, roughly 8% recorded once. The sequenced material came from blood, either unsorted or a sorted T cell fraction (not recorded which). These receptors originate from a female donor with ankylosing spondylitis or in good health (not recorded which).

Remarks on this clonotype: One junction end disagrees with the germline gene, perhaps due to a read error. This chain's CDR3 is CPSSLAPPGDDGYTF. The CDR3 DNA follows: TGTCCCAGCAGCTTAGCGCCTCCAGGGGACGATGGCTACACCTTC. The chain uses TRBV7-9 and TRBJ1-2; D may be TRBD1 (6 bases). Per germline, CDR1 SEHNR and CDR2 FQNEAQ (reference sequence). This CDR3 is built from 15 residues.

There are many counts of this clonotype. The J gene is TRBJ2-3, the V gene TRBV7-9; tentatively, D is TRBD1 or TRBD2 (5 bases each). This CDR3 contains 13 residues. The ends were cut back, 5 bases at V and 4 bases at J, with 10 bases in the middle. The germline V gene has CDR1 SEHNR and CDR2 FQNEAQ (reference sequence). The CDR3, as DNA: TGTGCCAGCAGCCCACGGGGCCCAGATACGCAGTATTTT. It translates to CASSPRGPDTQYF.

This clonotype was seen at least ten times. This chain's CDR3 is CASSLGHEQFF. The CDR3 coding sequence is TGTGCCAGCAGCTTGGGGCATGAGCAGTTCTTC. The chain couples TRBV5-5 to TRBJ2-1; D is unresolved. CDR1 and CDR2 (germline): SGHKS, YYEKEE (reference sequence). With 0 bases removed from V and 8 bases from J, the gap between germline ends came to 3 bases. The CDR3 totals 11 residues. The whole variable domain, remainder taken from reference TRBV5-5 and TRBJ2-1, is DAGVTQSPTHLIKTRGQQVTLRCSPISGHKSVSWYQQVLGQGPQFIFQYYEKEERGRGNFPDRFSARQFPNYSSELNVNALLLGDSALYLCASSLGHEQFFGPGTRLTVL.

This clonotype was detected ten times or more. The V call is TRBV20-1, the J call TRBJ2-7; 10 bases align to TRBD2. The V gene's germline CDR1 is DFQATT and CDR2 SNEGSKA (reference sequence). The junction had 9 bases not matched to a gene; V was cut back by 4 bases and J by 3 bases. This CDR3 has 15 residues. This CDR3 reads CSATDRLAGIYEQYF. The DNA of the CDR3 is TGCAGTGCTACCGACCGACTAGCGGGCATCTACGAGCAGTACTTC.

A remark on this clonotype: Germline is not matched at one junction end, which may reflect a read error. This rearrangement joins TRBV20-1 to TRBJ2-3; 7 nucleotides align to TRBD2. CDR1 is DFQATT and CDR2 is SNEGSKA in the germline V gene (reference sequence). The CDR3 extends over 14 amino acids. The CDR3 DNA reads TGCAGTGTTCTAGCGGAGGGATTCATAGATGCGCAGTATTTT. Translated: CSVLAEGFIDAQYF.

This clonotype occurred many times. The CDR3 protein is CASSLGAGTSRQTQYF. The CDR3, as DNA: TGTGCCAGCAGCTTAGGCGCCGGGACTAGCAGACAGACCCAGTACTTC. The genes are TRBV7-2 and TRBJ2-5; 9 bases match TRBD2. This CDR3 has 16 amino acids. In germline, CDR1 is SGHTA, CDR2 FQGNSA. Trimming at V came to 1 base and at J to 6 bases, leaving 9 bases not matched to a gene.

This clonotype has more than one count but fewer than ten. The chain is built from TRBV4-3 and TRBJ2-7, with no clear D. CDR1 is LGHNA, CDR2 YSLEER, per germline. This CDR3 is built from 13 residues. V lost 0 bases and J lost 4, with 7 bases in between. CDR3 loop: CASSQDVLYEQYF. CDR3 in DNA: TGCGCCAGCAGCCAAGATGTTTTATACGAGCAGTACTTC.

On this clonotype itself: This may arise from a read error, as a much more abundant clone is one base away. The chain employs TRBV2 and TRBJ2-1; 7 bases align to TRBD2. The germline CDR1 and CDR2 sequences are SNHLY and FYNNEI. The CDR3 has 13 residues. CDR3 bases: TGTGCCATCAGTTCGGGGGGTCCCTATGAGCAGTTCTTC. It is translated as CAISSGGPYEQFF.

Only a few counts were recorded for this clonotype. This chain joins TRBV7-9 and TRBJ1-1; D perhaps matches TRBD1 (6 bases). Germline-derived CDR1 and CDR2 are SEHNR and FQNEAQ (reference sequence). Trimming took off 3 bases at V and 6 bases at J, with 11 bases between the two ends. The CDR3 length is 13 residues. CDR3 coding DNA: TGTGCCAGCAGCTTTTCAGGGGAGGCTGAAGCTTTCTTT. Protein product: CASSFSGEAEAFF.

This clonotype was seen repeatedly, ten times or more. The V call is TRBV12-3 or TRBV12-4, the J call TRBJ2-5, with D possibly being TRBD2 (5 bases). Trimming took 6 bases from V and 3 from J, leaving 23 bases between them. This CDR3 is 17 amino acids long. CDR3 in amino acids: CASRLLMQDLKEETQYF. CDR3 nucleotide sequence: TGTGCCAGCAGGTTATTGATGCAGGACTTGAAGGAAGAGACCCAGTACTTC.

The rearrangement links TRBV12-3 or TRBV12-4 to TRBJ2-1; weak D call: TRBD2 (6 bases). V lost 0 bases and J 10 bases, leaving 13 bases between the germline ends. CDR3 length: 14 amino acids. DNA for the CDR3: TGTGCCAGCAGTTTAGCGCGGGGTCCGGTCGAGCAGTTCTTC. This translates into CASSLARGPVEQFF.

This clonotype was counted many times. This chain links TRBV5-5 with TRBJ2-7, with 11 nucleotides matching TRBD2. The germline V gene encodes CDR1 SGHKS and CDR2 YYEKEE (reference sequence). After removal of 4 bases from V and 3 bases from J, the junction contained 6 bases not matched to a gene. The CDR3 consists of 15 residues. CDR3 in amino acids: CASSPSGRSLYEQYF. In DNA, the CDR3 is TGTGCCAGCAGCCCTAGCGGGAGGTCCCTCTACGAGCAGTACTTC.

This clonotype was counted at least ten times. The V and J genes are TRBV7-9 and TRBJ2-7; D not certain. The CDR3 covers 10 residues. The ends were cut back, 1 base at V and 9 bases at J, with 4 bases in the middle. Looked up from germline, CDR1 is SEHNR and CDR2 is FQNEAQ (reference sequence). DNA of the CDR3: TGTGCCAGCAGCTTAGACAGGCAGTACTTC. As protein: CASSLDRQYF.

The chain uses TRBV20-1 and TRBJ1-4, with unresolved D. CDR1 and CDR2 from the germline V gene are DFQATT and SNEGSKA (reference sequence). The germline V and J ends were trimmed by 3 bases and 1 base, with 18 bases remaining between them. This CDR3 is 17 amino acids long. CDR3 coding DNA: TGCAGTGCTAGCCACCCCCGACACCCGAGAACTAATGAAAAACTGTTTTTT. Translation gives CSASHPRHPRTNEKLFF.

The gene calls are TRBV29-1 and TRBJ1-2; possible D gene TRBD1, 6 bases. Trimming stripped 1 base from V and 4 bases from J, with 13 bases between. CDR1 SQVTM and CDR2 ANQGSEA come from the germline V gene. CDR3 length equals 14 residues. This chain's CDR3 is CSVEGGALGYGYTF. The CDR3 DNA reads as TGCAGCGTTGAAGGGGGGGCGCTCGGCTATGGCTACACCTTC. Filled out from reference TRBV29-1 and TRBJ1-2, the complete variable domain reads SAVISQKPSRDICQRGTSLTIQCQVDSQVTMMFWYRQQPGQSLTLIATANQGSEATYESGFVIDKFPISRPNLTFSTLTVSNMSPEDSSIYLCSVEGGALGYGYTFGSGTRLTVV.

In its sample, this clonotype was seen many times. The chain carries TRBV12-3 or TRBV12-4 and TRBJ1-5, with TRBD1 identical over 7 bases. V trimming: 5 bases; J trimming: 0 bases; junction bases outside the gene matches: 7. The CDR3 extends over 16 amino acids. The CDR3 DNA follows: TGTGCCAGCAGTCGGGACAGCCTTTATAGCAATCAGCCCCAGCATTTT. It is translated as CASSRDSLYSNQPQHF.

This clonotype was found many times. The rearrangement joins TRBV25-1 to TRBJ2-3; possibly TRBD2 for D (5 bases). The length of the CDR3 is 13 residues. Trimming stripped 8 bases from V and 0 bases from J, with 9 bases between. Germline CDR1 reads MGHDK; CDR2 reads SYGVNS. CDR3: CASQGLSTDTQYF. In nucleotides, the CDR3 is TGTGCCAGCCAAGGACTTAGCACAGATACGCAGTATTTT.

In this sample, this clonotype turned up many times. The chain links TRBV30 to TRBJ2-7; weak D call: TRBD1 (5 bases). This CDR3 has 13 residues. Trimming took 5 bases from V and 4 from J, leaving 15 bases between them. Germline V gene lookup returns CDR1 GTSNPN and CDR2 SVGIG (reference sequence). The CDR3 nucleotides read TGTGCCTGGGCGGTCGGCAGGGCTTACGAGCAGTACTTC. Translated, it gives CAWAVGRAYEQYF.

This clonotype has ten or more counts. The CDR3 DNA is TGCAGCTCCCGGGACGAATACTCTGGAAACACCATATATTTT. It codes for CSSRDEYSGNTIYF. The chain is built from TRBV29-1 and TRBJ1-3; possible D gene TRBD1, 5 bases. Trimming stripped 8 bases from V and 0 bases from J, with 14 bases between. This CDR3 region has 14 residues. Germline assignment: CDR1 SQVTM and CDR2 ANQGSEA. The full variable domain, completed using reference TRBV29-1 and TRBJ1-3, is SAVISQKPSRDICQRGTSLTIQCQVDSQVTMMFWYRQQPGQSLTLIATANQGSEATYESGFVIDKFPISRPNLTFSTLTVSNMSPEDSSIYLCSSRDEYSGNTIYFGEGSWLTVV.

This clonotype was seen many times. V and J are TRBV20-1 and TRBJ2-3, with TRBD2 identical over 8 bases. From germline, CDR1 is DFQATT and CDR2 SNEGSKA (reference sequence). CDR3 length: 14 amino acids. V trimming: 5 bases; J trimming: 0 bases; junction bases outside the gene matches: 4. The CDR3 here is CSASSSGSTDTQYF. The CDR3 coding sequence is TGCAGTGCTTCCTCTAGCGGGAGCACAGATACGCAGTATTTT.

The V call is TRBV20-1, the J call TRBJ2-2, with a weak D call TRBD2 (6 bases). The CDR3 consists of 14 residues. The germline CDR1 and CDR2 sequences are DFQATT and SNEGSKA (reference sequence). Trimming removed 6 bases from V and 0 bases from J, with 11 bases in between. The CDR3 nucleotides are TGCAGTGCCCCCGGGGGAGCGAACACCGGGGAGCTGTTTTTT. Amino acids: CSAPGGANTGELFF.

This clonotype was seen at least ten times. The CDR3 region is CASRKDGGGAVEAFF. The DNA of the CDR3 is TGTGCCAGCAGGAAAGACGGAGGGGGCGCAGTTGAAGCTTTCTTT. The chain combines TRBV7-6 with TRBJ1-1; 7 bases fit TRBD1. Germline assignment: CDR1 SGHVS and CDR2 FNYEAQ. The CDR3 is made up of 15 amino acids. Trimming took 6 bases from V and 7 from J; bases not matched to a gene: 14.